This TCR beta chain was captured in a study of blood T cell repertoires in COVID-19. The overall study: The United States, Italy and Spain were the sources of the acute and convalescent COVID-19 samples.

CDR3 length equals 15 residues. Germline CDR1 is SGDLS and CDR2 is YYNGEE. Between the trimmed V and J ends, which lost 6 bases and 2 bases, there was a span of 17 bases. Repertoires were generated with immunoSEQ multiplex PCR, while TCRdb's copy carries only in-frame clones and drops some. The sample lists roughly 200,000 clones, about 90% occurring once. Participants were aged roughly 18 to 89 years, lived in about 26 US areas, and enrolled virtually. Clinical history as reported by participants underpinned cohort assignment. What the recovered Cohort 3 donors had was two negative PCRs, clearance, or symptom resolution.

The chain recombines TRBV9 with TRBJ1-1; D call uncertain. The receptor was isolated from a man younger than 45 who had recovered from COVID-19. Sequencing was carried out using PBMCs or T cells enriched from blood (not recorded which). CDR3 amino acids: CASTRGGQENTEAFF. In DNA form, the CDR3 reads TGTGCCAGCACCCGGGGTGGGCAGGAAAACACTGAAGCTTTCTTT.